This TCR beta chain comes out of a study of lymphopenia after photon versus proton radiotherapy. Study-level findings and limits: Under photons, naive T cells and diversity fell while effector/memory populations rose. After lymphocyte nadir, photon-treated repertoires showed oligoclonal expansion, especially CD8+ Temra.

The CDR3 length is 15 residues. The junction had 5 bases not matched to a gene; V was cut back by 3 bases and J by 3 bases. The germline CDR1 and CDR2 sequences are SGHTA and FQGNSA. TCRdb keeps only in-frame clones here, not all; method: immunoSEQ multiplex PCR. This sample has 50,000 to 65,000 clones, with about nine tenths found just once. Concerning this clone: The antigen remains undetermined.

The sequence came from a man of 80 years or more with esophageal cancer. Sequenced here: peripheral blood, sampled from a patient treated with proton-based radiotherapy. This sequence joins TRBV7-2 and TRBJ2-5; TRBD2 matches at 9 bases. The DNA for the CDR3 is TGTGCCAGCAGCTTTCAGCGGGGGGTTAAAGAGACCCAGTACTTC. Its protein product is CASSFQRGVKETQYF.